Shown below are 6 T cell receptor beta chains from a single sample sequenced in a study of T cell responses to AZD1222 COVID-19 vaccine. Method: immunoSEQ multiplex PCR; TCRdb's copy keeps in-frame clones and lacks some. The data show around 120,000 clones, with 85% to 95% seen just once and about 3% held by the top ten. The input for sequencing was peripheral blood, taken on day 0 of AZD1222 vaccination. These receptors were obtained from an adult in good health.

This clone was counted once. This rearrangement joins TRBV18 to TRBJ2-3; D unresolved. Deletions cut 3 bases from V and 6 bases from J, with 4 bases between. Germline V gene data show CDR1 as KGHSH and CDR2 as LQKENI. There are 11 residues in the CDR3. CDR3 region: CASSPGDTQYF. In DNA form, the CDR3 reads TGTGCCAGCTCACCGGGGGATACGCAGTATTTT.

V is TRBV5-6 and J is TRBJ1-5, with 7 bases matching TRBD1. Germline CDR1 SGHDT, CDR2 YYEEEE. This CDR3 has 14 residues. Germline trimming cut 2 bases from V and 4 bases from J; bases unmatched to any gene: 3. The CDR3 loop is CASSLGTVNQPQHF. The CDR3 nucleotides read TGTGCCAGCAGCTTAGGGACAGTTAATCAGCCCCAGCATTTT.

The chain couples TRBV6-5 to TRBJ2-7; possibly TRBD2 for D (5 bases). With 6 bases removed from V and 6 bases from J, the gap between germline ends came to 15 bases. The germline CDR1 and CDR2 sequences are MNHEY and SVGAGI. This CDR3 contains 13 residues. The CDR3 region is CASRGLRVAEQYF. The CDR3 nucleotides read TGTGCCAGCAGAGGGCTGCGGGTTGCCGAGCAGTACTTC.

This chain uses TRBV3-1 (or the pseudogene TRBV3-2) with TRBJ1-2; 7 bases map to TRBD1. Per the germline V gene, CDR1 is LGHDT and CDR2 is YNNKEL (reference sequence). The CDR3 runs 14 residues. Trimming removed 1 base from V and 8 bases from J; junction bases left unmatched: 7. CDR3 nucleotides: TGTGCCAGCAGCCAAGGCGGAGGGGGCCGGGGCTACACCTTC. It yields the protein CASSQGGGGRGYTF.

V gene TRBV5-1 combines with J gene TRBJ2-7; TRBD2 might be the D (6 bases). The ends were cut back, 7 bases at V and 2 bases at J, with 16 bases in the middle. CDR3 length: 14 amino acids. The germline V gene encodes CDR1 SGHRS and CDR2 YFSETQ. The CDR3, as DNA: TGCGCCAGCGGGACCGGGAGTAGGACCTACGAGCAGTACTTC. It encodes CASGTGSRTYEQYF.

V gene TRBV3-1 (or the pseudogene TRBV3-2) combines with J gene TRBJ2-2; 16 nucleotides align to TRBD2. Looked up from germline, CDR1 is LGHDT and CDR2 is YNNKEL (reference sequence). V dropped 4 bases and J dropped 5; count of bases not matched to a gene: 7. This CDR3 is built from 18 residues. CDR3 nucleotide sequence: TGTGCCAGCAGCCCGGGACTAGCGGGAGGGCCAAGAACCGGGGAGCTGTTTTTT. Translated, it gives CASSPGLAGGPRTGELFF.